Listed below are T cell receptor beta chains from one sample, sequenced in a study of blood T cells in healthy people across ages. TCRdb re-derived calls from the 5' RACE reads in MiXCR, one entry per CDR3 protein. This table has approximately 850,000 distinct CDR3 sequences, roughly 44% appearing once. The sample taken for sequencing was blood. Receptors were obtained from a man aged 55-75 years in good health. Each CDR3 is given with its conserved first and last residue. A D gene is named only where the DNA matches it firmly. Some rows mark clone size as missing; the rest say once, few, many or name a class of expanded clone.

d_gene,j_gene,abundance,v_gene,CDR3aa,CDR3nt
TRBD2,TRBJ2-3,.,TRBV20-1,CRAIAGGAINTDTQYF,TGCAGGGCCATAGCGGGGGGCGCGATTAACACAGATACGCAGTATTTT
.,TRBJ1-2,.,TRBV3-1,CASSLLGAANYGYTF,TGTGCCAGCAGCCTCCTGGGTGCGGCTAACTATGGCTACACCTTC
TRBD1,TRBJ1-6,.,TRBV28,CASSLWVAGGGSPLHF,TGTGCCAGCAGTTTATGGGTGGCAGGGGGCGGTTCACCCCTCCACTTT
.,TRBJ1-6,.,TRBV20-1,CSAKDLPNSPLHF,TGCAGTGCCAAGGACTTGCCAAATTCACCCCTCCACTTT
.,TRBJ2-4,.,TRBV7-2,CASSRSGQPKNIQYF,TGTGCCAGCAGCAGATCCGGACAGCCTAAAAACATTCAGTACTTC
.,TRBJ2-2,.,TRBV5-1,CASKALAGNTGELFF,TGCGCCAGCAAAGCTCTTGCAGGGAACACCGGGGAGCTGTTTTTT
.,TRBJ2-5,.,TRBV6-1,CASSGTYKETQYF,TGTGCCAGCAGCGGGACGTACAAAGAGACCCAGTACTTC
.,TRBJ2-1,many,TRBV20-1,CSARDWRNYNEQFF,TGCAGTGCTAGAGACTGGAGGAACTACAATGAGCAGTTCTTC
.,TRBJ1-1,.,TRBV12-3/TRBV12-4,CASSAGDGNTEAFF,TGTGCCAGCAGTGCAGGTGACGGGAACACTGAAGCTTTCTTT
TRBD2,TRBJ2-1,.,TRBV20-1,CSAKRFGTSGNEQFF,TGCAGTGCGAAAAGGTTTGGGACTAGCGGCAATGAGCAGTTCTTC
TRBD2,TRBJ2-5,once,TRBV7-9,CAGQRGQETQYF,TGTGCCGGTCAGCGGGGGCAAGAGACCCAGTACTTC
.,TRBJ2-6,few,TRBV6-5,CASSLIGGPSGANVLTF,TGTGCCAGCAGTTTGATAGGGGGTCCCTCTGGGGCCAACGTCCTGACTTTC
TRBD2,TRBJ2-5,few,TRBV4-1,CASSQAFLRGGVQETQYF,TGCGCCAGCAGCCAAGCTTTTTTGCGGGGGGGCGTCCAAGAGACCCAGTACTTC
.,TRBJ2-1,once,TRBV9,CACSVFWASSYNEQFF,TGTGCCTGCAGCGTCTTTTGGGCCAGCTCCTACAATGAGCAGTTCTTC
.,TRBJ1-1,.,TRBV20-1,CSALRENTEAFF,TGCAGTGCTCTCCGGGAGAACACTGAAGCTTTCTTT
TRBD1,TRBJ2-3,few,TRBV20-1,CSAKRQGVTDTQYF,TGCAGTGCCAAGAGACAGGGCGTAACAGATACGCAGTATTTT
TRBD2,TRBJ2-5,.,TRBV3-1,CASSQGGTSGGAETQYF,TGTGCCAGCAGCCAAGGGGGGACTAGCGGGGGGGCAGAGACCCAGTACTTC
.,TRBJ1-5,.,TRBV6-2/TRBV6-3,CASSYSFFRRGTNQPQHF,TGTGCCAGCAGTTACTCGTTCTTCCGGCGGGGGACAAATCAGCCCCAGCATTTT
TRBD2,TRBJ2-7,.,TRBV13,CASSLGRGGDYAKDEQYF,TGTGCCAGCAGCTTAGGGCGAGGTGGGGACTATGCCAAGGACGAGCAGTACTTC
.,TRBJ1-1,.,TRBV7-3,CASSPGTAGTEAFF,TGTGCCAGCAGCCCCGGGACGGCGGGGACTGAAGCTTTCTTT
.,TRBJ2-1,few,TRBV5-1,CASSLLPSNEQFF,TGCGCCAGCAGCTTGCTTCCATCCAATGAGCAGTTCTTC
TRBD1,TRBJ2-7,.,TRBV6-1,CAGSLYQPSPGQGTYEQYF,TGTGCCGGCAGTCTATACCAGCCATCGCCGGGACAGGGTACTTACGAGCAGTACTTC
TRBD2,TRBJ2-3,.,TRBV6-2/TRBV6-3,CASDGLAAKRSTDTQYF,TGTGCCAGCGATGGGCTAGCGGCCAAACGAAGCACAGATACGCAGTATTTT
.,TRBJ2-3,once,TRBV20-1,CSARGALYSDTQYF,TGCAGTGCTAGAGGCGCTCTCTACTCAGATACGCAGTATTTT
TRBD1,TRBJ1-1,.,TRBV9,CASSVGQGDMNTEAFF,TGTGCCAGCAGCGTAGGACAGGGCGACATGAACACTGAAGCTTTCTTT
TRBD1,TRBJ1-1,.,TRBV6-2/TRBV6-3,CASSAQGESTEAFF,TGTGCCAGCAGTGCACAGGGGGAAAGTACTGAAGCTTTCTTT
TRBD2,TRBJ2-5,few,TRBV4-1,CASSQDSGASGETQYF,TGCGCCAGCAGCCAAGATAGCGGGGCTAGCGGGGAGACCCAGTACTTC
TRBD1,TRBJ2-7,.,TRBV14,CASSQIPTRGEQYF,TGTGCCAGCAGCCAAATCCCGACCAGGGGGGAGCAGTACTTC
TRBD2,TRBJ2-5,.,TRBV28,CASRLAGAEETQYF,TGTGCCAGCAGGCTAGCGGGGGCGGAAGAGACCCAGTACTTC
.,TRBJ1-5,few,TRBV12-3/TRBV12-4,CASSLSPYSNQPQHF,TGTGCCAGCAGTTTATCCCCATATAGCAATCAGCCCCAGCATTTT
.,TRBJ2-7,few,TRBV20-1,CSARLPRAGSYEQYF,TGCAGTGCTAGACTCCCTCGTGCCGGCTCCTACGAGCAGTACTTC